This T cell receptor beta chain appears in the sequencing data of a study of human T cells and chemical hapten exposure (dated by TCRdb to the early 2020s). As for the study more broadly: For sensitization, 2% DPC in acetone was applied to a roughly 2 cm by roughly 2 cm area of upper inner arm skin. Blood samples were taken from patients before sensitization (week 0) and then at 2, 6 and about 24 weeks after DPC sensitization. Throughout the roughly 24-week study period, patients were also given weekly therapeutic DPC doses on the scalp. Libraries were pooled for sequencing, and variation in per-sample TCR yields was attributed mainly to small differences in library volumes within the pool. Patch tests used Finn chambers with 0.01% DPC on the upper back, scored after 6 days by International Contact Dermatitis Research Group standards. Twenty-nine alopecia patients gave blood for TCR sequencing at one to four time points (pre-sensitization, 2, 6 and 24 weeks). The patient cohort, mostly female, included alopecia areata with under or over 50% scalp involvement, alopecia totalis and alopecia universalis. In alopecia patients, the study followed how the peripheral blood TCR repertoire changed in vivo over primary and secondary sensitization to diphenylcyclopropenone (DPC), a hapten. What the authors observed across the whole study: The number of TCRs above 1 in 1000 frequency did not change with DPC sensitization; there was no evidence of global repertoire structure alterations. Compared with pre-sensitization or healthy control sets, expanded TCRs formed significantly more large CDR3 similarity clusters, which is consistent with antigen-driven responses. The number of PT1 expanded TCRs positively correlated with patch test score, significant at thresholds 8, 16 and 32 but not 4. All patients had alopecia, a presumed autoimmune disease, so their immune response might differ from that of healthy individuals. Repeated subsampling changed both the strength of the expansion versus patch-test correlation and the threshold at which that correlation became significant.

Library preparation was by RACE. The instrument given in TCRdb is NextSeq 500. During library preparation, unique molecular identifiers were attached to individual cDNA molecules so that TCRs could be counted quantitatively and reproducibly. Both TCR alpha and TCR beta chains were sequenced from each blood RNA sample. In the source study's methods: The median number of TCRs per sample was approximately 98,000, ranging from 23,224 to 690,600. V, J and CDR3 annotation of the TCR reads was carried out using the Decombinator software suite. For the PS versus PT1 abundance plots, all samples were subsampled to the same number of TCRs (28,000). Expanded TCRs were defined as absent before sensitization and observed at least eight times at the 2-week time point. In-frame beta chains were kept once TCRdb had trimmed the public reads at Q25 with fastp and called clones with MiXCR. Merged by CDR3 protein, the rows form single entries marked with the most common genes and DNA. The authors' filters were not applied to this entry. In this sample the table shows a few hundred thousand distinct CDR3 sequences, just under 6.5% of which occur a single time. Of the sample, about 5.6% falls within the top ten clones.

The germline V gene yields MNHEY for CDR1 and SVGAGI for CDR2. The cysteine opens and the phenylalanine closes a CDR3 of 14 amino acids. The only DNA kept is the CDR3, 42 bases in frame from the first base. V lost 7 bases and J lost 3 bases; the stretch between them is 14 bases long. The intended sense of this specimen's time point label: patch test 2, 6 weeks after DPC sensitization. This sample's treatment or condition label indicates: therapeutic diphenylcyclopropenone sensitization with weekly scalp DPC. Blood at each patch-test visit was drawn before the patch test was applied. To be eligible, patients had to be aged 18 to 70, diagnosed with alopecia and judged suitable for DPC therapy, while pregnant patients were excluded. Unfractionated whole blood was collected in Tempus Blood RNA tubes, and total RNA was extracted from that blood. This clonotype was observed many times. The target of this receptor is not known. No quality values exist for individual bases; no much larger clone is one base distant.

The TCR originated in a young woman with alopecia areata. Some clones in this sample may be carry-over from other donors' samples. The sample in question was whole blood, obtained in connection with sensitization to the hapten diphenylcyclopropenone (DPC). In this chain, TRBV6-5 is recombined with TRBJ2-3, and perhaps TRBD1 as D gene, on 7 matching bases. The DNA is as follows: TGTGCCAGCATGACGGCAGGGGGGACAGATACGCAGTATTTT. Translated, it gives CASMTAGGTDTQYF.